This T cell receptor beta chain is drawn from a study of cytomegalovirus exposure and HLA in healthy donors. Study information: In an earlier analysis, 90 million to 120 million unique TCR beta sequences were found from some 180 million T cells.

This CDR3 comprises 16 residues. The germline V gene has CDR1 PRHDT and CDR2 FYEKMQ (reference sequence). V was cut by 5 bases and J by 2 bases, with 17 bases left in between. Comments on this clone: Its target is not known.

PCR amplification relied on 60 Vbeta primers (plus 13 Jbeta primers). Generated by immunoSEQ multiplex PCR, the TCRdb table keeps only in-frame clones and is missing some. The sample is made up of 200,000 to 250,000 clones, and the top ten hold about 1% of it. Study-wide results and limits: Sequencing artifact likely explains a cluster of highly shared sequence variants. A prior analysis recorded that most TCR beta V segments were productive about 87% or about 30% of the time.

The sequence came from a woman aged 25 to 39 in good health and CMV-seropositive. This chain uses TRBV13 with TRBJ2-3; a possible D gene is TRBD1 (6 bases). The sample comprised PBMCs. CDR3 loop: CASSLNRVLNTDTQYF. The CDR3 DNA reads TGTGCCAGCAGCCTTAACAGGGTGTTGAACACAGATACGCAGTATTTT.